The rows below give T cell receptor beta chains drawn from one sample of a study of immune cell composition in non-small cell lung cancer. Clones were sequenced by immunoSEQ multiplex PCR, and TCRdb holds only the in-frame ones, with some missing. The sample consists of just over 4,000 clones, 70% to 80% of them appearing once. Material for sequencing was lung tumor tissue. These receptors were taken from a human donor with non-small cell lung cancer. The CDR3 runs from the conserved cysteine through the conserved F or W. Fields, in order: D gene, J gene, clone size, V gene, CDR3 protein, CDR3 DNA. The D gene is left open where the match is weak. A clone size is listed for some rows: how often the clone was seen (once, few, many), or a class if it is expanded.

- | TRBJ1-5 | few | TRBV29-1 | CSFSENSNQPQHF | TGCAGCTTCTCCGAGAATAGCAATCAGCCCCAGCATTTT
- | TRBJ2-5 | once | TRBV28 | CASSSQAIKETQYF | TGTGCCAGCAGTTCACAGGCGATAAAGGAGACCCAGTACTTC
- | TRBJ1-1 | - | TRBV14 | CASSQGLRARTEAFF | TGTGCCAGCAGCCAAGGTTTGAGGGCGCGTACTGAAGCTTTCTTT
TRBD1 | TRBJ2-1 | - | TRBV9 | CASSPRQGEGNEQFF | TGTGCCAGCAGCCCCCGACAGGGGGAAGGCAATGAGCAGTTCTTC
- | TRBJ1-5 | - | TRBV28 | CASVGRGYSNQPQHF | TGTGCCAGCGTGGGGCGGGGCTATAGCAATCAGCCCCAGCATTTT
- | TRBJ2-2 | - | TRBV19 | CASSRSNANTGELFF | TGTGCCAGTAGTCGCAGTAACGCGAACACCGGGGAGCTGTTTTTT
- | TRBJ1-1 | - | TRBV6-5 | CASSYSSRGAGTEAFF | TGTGCCAGCAGTTACTCAAGCCGGGGGGCAGGGACTGAAGCTTTCTTT
TRBD1 | TRBJ2-7 | - | TRBV5-4 | CASSPGTGAYEQYF | TGTGCCAGCAGCCCCGGGACAGGCGCCTACGAGCAGTACTTC
- | TRBJ2-7 | - | TRBV9 | CASSVAPSYEQYF | TGTGCCAGCAGCGTGGCCCCGTCCTACGAGCAGTACTTC
- | TRBJ1-1 | large | TRBV19 | CASSIEGDMNTEAFF | TGTGCCAGTAGTATCGAGGGGGACATGAACACTGAAGCTTTCTTT
TRBD1 | TRBJ2-7 | - | TRBV6-6 | CASREDRGRFYEQYF | TGTGCCAGCAGAGAAGACAGGGGGAGGTTTTACGAGCAGTACTTC
TRBD2 | TRBJ2-1 | - | TRBV5-5 | CASSFRGGLAGFSYNEQFF | TGTGCCAGCAGCTTCCGCGGGGGACTAGCGGGCTTTTCCTACAATGAGCAGTTCTTC
TRBD2 | TRBJ2-7 | - | TRBV19 | CASSMGGRAYEQYF | TGTGCCAGTAGTATGGGCGGGAGGGCCTACGAGCAGTACTTC
TRBD2 | TRBJ2-1 | - | TRBV27 | CASSSPGTSGYNEQFF | TGTGCCAGCAGTTCCCCCGGGACTAGCGGATACAATGAGCAGTTCTTC
- | TRBJ2-2 | - | TRBV7-3 | CASSPAGNTGELFF | TGTGCCAGCAGCCCCGCGGGGAACACCGGGGAGCTGTTTTTT
- | TRBJ2-2 | - | TRBV2 | CASNRDSNTGELFF | TGTGCCAGCAACCGGGACTCGAACACCGGGGAGCTGTTTTTT
TRBD2 | TRBJ2-1 | - | TRBV13 | CASSLVTSGIYEQFF | TGTGCCAGCAGCTTAGTTACTAGCGGGATATATGAGCAGTTCTTC